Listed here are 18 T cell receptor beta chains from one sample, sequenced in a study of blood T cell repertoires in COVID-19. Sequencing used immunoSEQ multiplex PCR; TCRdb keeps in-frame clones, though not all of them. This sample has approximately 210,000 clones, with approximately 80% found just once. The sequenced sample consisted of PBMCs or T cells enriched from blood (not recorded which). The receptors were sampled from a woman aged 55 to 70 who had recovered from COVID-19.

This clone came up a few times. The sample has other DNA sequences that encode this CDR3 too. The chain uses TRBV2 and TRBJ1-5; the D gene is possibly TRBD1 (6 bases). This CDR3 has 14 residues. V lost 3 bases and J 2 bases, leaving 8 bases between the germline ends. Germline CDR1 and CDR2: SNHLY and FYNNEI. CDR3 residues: CASSDRGRNQPQHF. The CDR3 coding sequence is TGTGCCAGCAGTGACAGGGGACGCAATCAGCCCCAGCATTTT.

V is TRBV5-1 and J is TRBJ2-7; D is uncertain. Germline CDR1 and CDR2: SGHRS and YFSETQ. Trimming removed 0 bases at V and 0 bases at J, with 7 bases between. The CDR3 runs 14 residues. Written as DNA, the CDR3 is TGCGCCAGCAGCTTGGCCGACACCTCCTACGAGCAGTACTTC. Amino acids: CASSLADTSYEQYF.

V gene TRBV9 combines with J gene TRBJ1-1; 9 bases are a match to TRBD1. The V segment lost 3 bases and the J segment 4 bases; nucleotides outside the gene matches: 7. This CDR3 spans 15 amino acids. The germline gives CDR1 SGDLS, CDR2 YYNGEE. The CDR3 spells CASSGRTGAGTEAFF. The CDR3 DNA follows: TGTGCCAGCAGCGGAAGGACAGGGGCGGGCACTGAAGCTTTCTTT.

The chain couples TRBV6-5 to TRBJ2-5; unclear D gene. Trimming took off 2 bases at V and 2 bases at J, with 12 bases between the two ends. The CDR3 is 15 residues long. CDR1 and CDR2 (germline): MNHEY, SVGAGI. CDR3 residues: CASSYGSWQQETQYF. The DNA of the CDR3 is TGTGCCAGCAGTTACGGTTCTTGGCAGCAAGAGACCCAGTACTTC.

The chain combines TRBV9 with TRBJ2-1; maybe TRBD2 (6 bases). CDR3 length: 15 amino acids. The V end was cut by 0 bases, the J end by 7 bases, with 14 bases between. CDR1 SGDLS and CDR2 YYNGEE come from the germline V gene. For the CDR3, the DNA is TGTGCCAGCAGCGTAGTGGGGAGGAATTTAAATGAGCAGTTCTTC. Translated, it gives CASSVVGRNLNEQFF.

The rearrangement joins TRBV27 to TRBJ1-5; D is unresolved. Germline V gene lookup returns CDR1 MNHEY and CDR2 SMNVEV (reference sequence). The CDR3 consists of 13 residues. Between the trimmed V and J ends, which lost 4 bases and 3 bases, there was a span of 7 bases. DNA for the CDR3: TGTGCCAGCAGTTGGCAGTACAATCAGCCCCAGCATTTT. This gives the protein CASSWQYNQPQHF.

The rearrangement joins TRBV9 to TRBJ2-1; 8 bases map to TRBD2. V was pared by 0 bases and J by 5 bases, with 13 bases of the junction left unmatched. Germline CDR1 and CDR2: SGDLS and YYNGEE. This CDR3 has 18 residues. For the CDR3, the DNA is TGTGCCAGCAGCGTAGGGTCCCCTTTAGCGGGGCTGCACAATGAGCAGTTCTTC. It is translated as CASSVGSPLAGLHNEQFF.

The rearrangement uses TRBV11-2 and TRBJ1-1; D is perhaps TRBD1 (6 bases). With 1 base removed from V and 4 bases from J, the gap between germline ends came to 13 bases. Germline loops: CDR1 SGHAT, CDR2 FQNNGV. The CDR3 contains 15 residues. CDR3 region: CASSLVGGGGTEAFF. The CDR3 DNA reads TGTGCCAGCAGCTTAGTTGGGGGCGGGGGCACTGAAGCTTTCTTT.

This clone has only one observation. The CDR3 region is CASSQDGWRGIQYF. CDR3 coding DNA: TGTGCCAGCAGCCAAGACGGGTGGAGGGGCATTCAGTACTTC. The V call is TRBV3-1 (or the pseudogene TRBV3-2), the J call TRBJ2-4; D is possibly TRBD2 (6 bases). CDR1 and CDR2 from the germline V gene are LGHDT and YNNKEL (reference sequence). The CDR3 consists of 14 residues. Deletions cut 0 bases from V and 9 bases from J, with 12 bases between.

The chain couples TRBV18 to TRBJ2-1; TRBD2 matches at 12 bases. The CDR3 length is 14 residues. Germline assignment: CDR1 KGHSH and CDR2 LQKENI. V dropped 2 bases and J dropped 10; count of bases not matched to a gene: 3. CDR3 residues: CASSPATSGGEQFF. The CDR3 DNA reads TGTGCCAGCTCACCAGCGACTAGCGGGGGCGAGCAGTTCTTC.

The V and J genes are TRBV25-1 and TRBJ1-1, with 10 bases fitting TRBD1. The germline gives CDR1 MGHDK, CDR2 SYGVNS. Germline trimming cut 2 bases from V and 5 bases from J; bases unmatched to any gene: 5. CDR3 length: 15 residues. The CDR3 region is CASSEKGQGRTEAFF. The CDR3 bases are TGTGCCAGCAGTGAAAAGGGACAGGGGAGGACTGAAGCTTTCTTT. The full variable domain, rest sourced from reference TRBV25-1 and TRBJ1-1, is EADIYQTPRYLVIGTGKKITLECSQTMGHDKMYWYQQDPGMELHLIHYSYGVNSTEKGDLSSESTVSRIRTEHFPLTLESARPSHTSQYLCASSEKGQGRTEAFFGQGTRLTVV.

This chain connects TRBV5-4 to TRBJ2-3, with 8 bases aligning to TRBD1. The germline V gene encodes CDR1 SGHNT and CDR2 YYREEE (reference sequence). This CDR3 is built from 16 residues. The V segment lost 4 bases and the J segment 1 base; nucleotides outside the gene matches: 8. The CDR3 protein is CASSQRLTGGTDTQYF. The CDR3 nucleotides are TGTGCCAGCAGCCAACGCCTGACAGGGGGCACAGATACGCAGTATTTT. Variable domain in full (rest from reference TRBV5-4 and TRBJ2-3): ETGVTQSPTHLIKTRGQQVTLRCSSQSGHNTVSWYQQALGQGPQFIFQYYREEENGRGNFPPRFSGLQFPNYSSELNVNALELDDSALYLCASSQRLTGGTDTQYFGPGTRLTVL.

The CDR3 nucleotides read TGTGCCAGCAGTTACTCGACGGGGGGGGCCGGGGAGCTGTTTTTT. Protein product: CASSYSTGGAGELFF. The chain has TRBV6-5 and TRBJ2-2, with 8 bases aligning to TRBD2. This CDR3 spans 15 amino acids. Looked up from germline, CDR1 is MNHEY and CDR2 is SVGAGI. V was pared by 0 bases and J by 6 bases, with 3 bases of the junction left unmatched.

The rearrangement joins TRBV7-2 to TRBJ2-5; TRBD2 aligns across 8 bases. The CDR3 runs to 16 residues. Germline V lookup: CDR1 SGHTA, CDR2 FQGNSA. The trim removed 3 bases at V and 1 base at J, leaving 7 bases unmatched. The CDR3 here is CASSFLSGGFQETQYF. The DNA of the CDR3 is TGTGCCAGCAGCTTTCTGAGCGGGGGATTCCAAGAGACCCAGTACTTC.

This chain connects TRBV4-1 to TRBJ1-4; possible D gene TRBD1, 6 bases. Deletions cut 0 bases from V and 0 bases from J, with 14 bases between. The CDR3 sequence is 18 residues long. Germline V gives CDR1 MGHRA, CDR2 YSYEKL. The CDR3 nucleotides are TGCGCCAGCAGCCAAGAGACAGGCGGCTTTTCAACTAATGAAAAACTGTTTTTT. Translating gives CASSQETGGFSTNEKLFF.

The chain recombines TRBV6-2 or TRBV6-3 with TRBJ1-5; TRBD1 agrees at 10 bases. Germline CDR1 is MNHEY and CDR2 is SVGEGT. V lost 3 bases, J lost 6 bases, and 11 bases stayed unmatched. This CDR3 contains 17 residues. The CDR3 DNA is TGTGCCAGCAGTTATCGAACCGGGACAGGGGTCACTCAGCCCCAGCATTTT. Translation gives CASSYRTGTGVTQPQHF.

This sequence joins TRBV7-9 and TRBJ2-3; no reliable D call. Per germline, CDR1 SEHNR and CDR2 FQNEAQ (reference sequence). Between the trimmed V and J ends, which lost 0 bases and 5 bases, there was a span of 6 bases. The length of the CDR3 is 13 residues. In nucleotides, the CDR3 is TGTGCCAGCAGCTTAGCGCTGAGAGATACGCAGTATTTT. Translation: CASSLALRDTQYF. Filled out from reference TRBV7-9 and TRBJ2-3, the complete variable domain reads DTGVSQNPRHKITKRGQNVTFRCDPISEHNRLYWYRQTLGQGPEFLTYFQNEAQLEKSRLLSDRFSAERPKGSFSTLEIQRTEQGDSAMYLCASSLALRDTQYFGPGTRLTVL.

The CDR3, as DNA: TGCAGTGCTAGTCTAACTAGCAAAGAGACCCAGTACTTC. Protein product: CSASLTSKETQYF. The chain has TRBV20-1 and TRBJ2-5, with D perhaps matching TRBD2 (6 bases). There are 13 residues in the CDR3. Germline-derived CDR1 and CDR2 are DFQATT and SNEGSKA (reference sequence). V lost 3 bases and J lost 3, with 11 bases in between.